This T cell receptor (beta chain) was documented in a study of T-cell memory formation after mild COVID-19. The CDR3 covers 11 residues. Trimming stripped 3 bases from V and 11 bases from J, with 9 bases between. The germline V gene encodes CDR1 LGHDT and CDR2 YNNKEL (reference sequence). This clonotype has more than one count but fewer than ten. Constant-segment primers served in 5'RACE that generated TCR alpha and TCR beta cDNA libraries bearing sample barcodes and UMIs. One entry per CDR3 protein results from TCRdb running MiXCR on the 5' RACE reads. The data show about 540,000 distinct CDR3 sequences, over 20% seen once.

The specimen sequenced was PBMCs or a T cell subset sorted from them (not recorded which). The clonotype originates from an adult woman who had mild COVID-19 (a few samples of this study predate the infection). Cell type and time point are not known. The rearrangement links TRBV3-1 to TRBJ2-3, with D hard to call. The CDR3 nucleotides read TGTGCCAGCAGCCACCAGAATGGGCAGTATTTT. This gives the protein CASSHQNGQYF.